A selection of T cell receptor beta chains follows, all from one sample in a study of control samples from healthy donors and cancer patients. Sequencing was performed with immunoSEQ multiplex PCR; in TCRdb, only in-frame clones are kept and a portion is missing. The sample shows approximately 81,000 clones, over 90% of them seen only once. Sequencing was carried out using blood. The receptors derive from a young woman in good health. Both conserved end residues are part of each CDR3.

CDR3aa	v_gene	j_gene
CASSNLGTEAFF	TRBV18	TRBJ1-1
CARSLVGTNKLGGGYTF	TRBV5-3	TRBJ1-2
CASSQTGVSDTEAFF	TRBV4-1	TRBJ1-1
CASSTWTGNSNQPQHF	TRBV28	TRBJ1-5
CASSKMEGDRANQPQHF	TRBV21-1	TRBJ1-5
CASSSPQGVNTEAFF	TRBV19	TRBJ1-1
CASSLEGGRNEKLFF	TRBV7-9	TRBJ1-4
CASSPKIVGYTF	TRBV18	TRBJ1-2
CASSYSGTGGSYGYTF	TRBV6-6	TRBJ1-2
CASGGGLNEQFF	TRBV4-1	TRBJ2-1
CASSLEDLAAYEQYF	TRBV10-2	TRBJ2-7
CASSFPERFYGYTF	TRBV7-9	TRBJ1-2
CASSHADRGGLEGYTF	TRBV5-5	TRBJ1-2
CASSLGALTGQTGELFF	TRBV5-1	TRBJ2-2
CASAPRNTEAFF	TRBV6-5	TRBJ1-1
CASSNQGATDTQYF	TRBV19	TRBJ2-3
CASSEGTRNVAETQYF	TRBV9	TRBJ2-5
CASSYNGQLNEQFF	TRBV6-5	TRBJ2-1
CASSLRAGGEAFF	TRBV9	TRBJ1-1
CATKNPGIATGELFF	TRBV5-1	TRBJ2-2
CASSQNRAYNEQFF	TRBV14	TRBJ2-1
CARSLGSTEAFF	TRBV5-3	TRBJ1-1
CASSPKTQSLSSYNEQFF	TRBV7-3	TRBJ2-1
CASSIRQGSGNTIYF	TRBV19	TRBJ1-3